The source of this T cell receptor beta chain is a study of cytomegalovirus exposure and HLA in healthy donors. About the research overall: An early data release held tens of millions of unique TCRs from HLA-typed donors.

Vbeta (60) and Jbeta (13) primers were used in the PCR. As originally analysed: Among the unique TCR beta chains that a later analysis counted, about 79 million in all, roughly 11 million were shared. Repertoires were generated with immunoSEQ multiplex PCR, while TCRdb's copy carries only in-frame clones and drops some. V and J calls plus clone size are reproduced from that table; the DNA served to infer D and trimming. The sample shows roughly 280,000 clones, roughly two thirds of them seen only once. Study-level results: Most likely, a cluster of highly shared sequence variants arose as a sequencing artifact.

Unrecorded immune exposures were likely, despite nominal health at sampling. After removal of 1 base from V and 4 bases from J, the junction contained 10 bases not matched to a gene. The CDR3 length is 17 residues. CDR1 and CDR2 from the germline V gene are MGHDK and SYGVNS. Worth noting for this clone: The antigen is unknown.

What was sequenced was PBMCs. The chain links TRBV25-1 to TRBJ2-3; 8 bases line up with TRBD2. The TCR was taken from a female donor in good health and CMV-seronegative. The CDR3 DNA reads TGTGCCAGCAGTGAATTATCCGGGAGGGTTGTGGCAGATACGCAGTATTTT. It specifies CASSELSGRVVADTQYF. The variable domain in full, completed from reference TRBV25-1 and TRBJ2-3, reads EADIYQTPRYLVIGTGKKITLECSQTMGHDKMYWYQQDPGMELHLIHYSYGVNSTEKGDLSSESTVSRIRTEHFPLTLESARPSHTSQYLCASSELSGRVVADTQYFGPGTRLTVL.